Listed below are T cell receptor beta chains from one sample, sequenced in a study of OX40 agonist ivuxolimab in advanced cancers. Assay: immunoSEQ multiplex PCR; the TCRdb copy retains only in-frame clones and omits some. The sample contains 80,000 or so clones, around 83% of which appear only once. The specimen was CD4+ or CD8+ T cells sorted from blood, collected in a trial of the OX40 agonist ivuxolimab. Receptors originate from an adult with an advanced solid tumor such as melanoma, head and neck, liver or kidney cancer. Both conserved end residues are part of each CDR3. D genes are given only for firm matches. For some rows the clone size is stated as once, few or many, or as a class when expanded; others skip it.

>TRBJ1-5|TRBV7-6|NA|NA
CASSLGEGGNQPQHF
TGTGCCAGCAGCTTAGGTGAGGGGGGCAATCAGCCCCAGCATTTT
>TRBJ2-3|TRBV6-1|NA|TRBD2
CASRRAGGDTDTQYF
TGTGCCAGCAGGAGAGCGGGAGGGGACACAGATACGCAGTATTTT
>TRBJ1-1|TRBV6-5|NA|NA
CASSSTGMNTEAFF
TGTGCCAGCAGTTCGACGGGCATGAACACTGAAGCTTTCTTT
>TRBJ2-7|TRBV19|NA|TRBD1
CASSPRDRGYEQYF
TGTGCCAGTAGTCCCCGGGACAGGGGTTACGAGCAGTACTTC
>TRBJ2-2|TRBV18|NA|TRBD1
CASHRGSNTGELFF
TGTGCCAGCCACAGGGGATCGAACACCGGGGAGCTGTTTTTT
>TRBJ2-1|TRBV10-3|NA|NA
CAISVLSGEYSYNEQFF
TGTGCCATCAGTGTCCTTTCCGGGGAGTACTCCTACAATGAGCAGTTCTTC
>TRBJ2-1|TRBV2|NA|TRBD1
CASSGQGAGNEQFF
TGTGCCAGCAGCGGACAGGGGGCGGGCAATGAGCAGTTCTTC
>TRBJ2-2|TRBV18|NA|NA
CASSPPLGRDTGELFF
TGTGCCAGCTCACCACCGCTGGGCAGGGACACCGGGGAGCTGTTTTTT
>TRBJ2-5|TRBV7-3|NA|NA
CASSFMGGGGETQYF
TGTGCCAGCAGCTTCATGGGGGGTGGAGGAGAGACCCAGTACTTC
>TRBJ2-3|TRBV29-1|few|NA
CSVQDRGITDTQYF
TGCAGCGTCCAAGACCGGGGAATCACAGATACGCAGTATTTT
>TRBJ1-1|TRBV5-1|few|NA
CASSLDRERGNTEAFF
TGCGCCAGCAGCTTGGATCGAGAGCGGGGGAACACTGAAGCTTTCTTT
>TRBJ1-2|TRBV2|NA|NA
CASSDSTGLYGYTF
TGTGCCAGCAGTGATTCGACAGGCCTCTATGGCTACACCTTC
>TRBJ2-2|TRBV7-3|NA|NA
CASSLTSNGGELFF
TGTGCCAGCAGCTTAACTAGTAATGGCGGGGAGCTGTTTTTT
>TRBJ2-7|TRBV6-1|NA|TRBD1
CASSEGYGTGYHEQYF
TGTGCCAGCAGTGAAGGTTACGGGACAGGGTATCACGAGCAGTACTTC
>TRBJ2-6|TRBV28|NA|NA
CASSLQGTGANVLTF
TGTGCCAGCAGTTTACAAGGGACTGGGGCCAACGTCCTGACTTTC
>TRBJ1-1|TRBV15|NA|NA
CATRNLGRTEAFF
TGTGCCACCAGAAACCTGGGGAGAACTGAAGCTTTCTTT
>TRBJ1-4|TRBV5-6|NA|NA
CASSLKQGSEKLFF
TGTGCCAGCAGCTTGAAGCAGGGCAGTGAAAAACTGTTTTTT
>TRBJ2-7|TRBV30|NA|NA
CAWSEQGYEQYF
TGTGCCTGGAGCGAACAGGGCTACGAGCAGTACTTC
>TRBJ1-2|TRBV28|once|NA
CASSLPGLNYGYTF
TGTGCCAGCAGTTTACCAGGGCTTAACTATGGCTACACCTTC
>TRBJ1-5|TRBV6-1|NA|NA
CASSVSGDQPQHF
TGTGCCAGCAGTGTGTCGGGGGATCAGCCCCAGCATTTT
>TRBJ1-5|TRBV4-3|NA|TRBD1
CASSWGQEAQPQHF
TGCGCCAGCAGCTGGGGACAGGAGGCTCAGCCCCAGCATTTT
>TRBJ1-5|TRBV5-4|NA|NA
CASSLGVDSNQPQHF
TGTGCCAGCAGCTTGGGGGTGGATAGCAATCAGCCCCAGCATTTT
>TRBJ2-3|TRBV5-1|NA|TRBD1
CASSIGQGFTDTQYF
TGCGCCAGCAGCATCGGACAGGGCTTCACAGATACGCAGTATTTT
>TRBJ2-3|TRBV19|NA|NA
CASSIERRKGGTDTQYF
TGTGCCAGTAGTATCGAGAGGAGGAAGGGAGGCACAGATACGCAGTATTTT
>TRBJ2-1|TRBV7-2|NA|NA
CASSFFRGGAYNEQFF
TGTGCCAGCAGCTTTTTTAGGGGGGGCGCCTACAATGAGCAGTTCTTC
>TRBJ1-1|TRBV19|NA|NA
CASSTPPGNEAFF
TGTGCCAGTAGTACCCCTCCAGGGAATGAAGCTTTCTTT
>TRBJ1-1|TRBV6-5|NA|NA
CASTDSLSVFF
TGTGCCAGCACCGACAGCCTATCAGTTTTCTTT
>TRBJ2-3|TRBV4-2|NA|NA
CASSQSSGEGDTQYF
TGTGCCAGCAGCCAGAGCTCAGGGGAGGGAGATACGCAGTATTTT
>TRBJ1-1|TRBV19|NA|TRBD1
CASSMPTGGSGNTEAFF
TGTGCCAGTAGTATGCCGACAGGGGGCTCAGGGAACACTGAAGCTTTCTTT
>TRBJ1-2|TRBV11-2|NA|NA
CASSLNSFYGYTF
TGTGCCAGCAGCTTAAACAGTTTCTATGGCTACACCTTC